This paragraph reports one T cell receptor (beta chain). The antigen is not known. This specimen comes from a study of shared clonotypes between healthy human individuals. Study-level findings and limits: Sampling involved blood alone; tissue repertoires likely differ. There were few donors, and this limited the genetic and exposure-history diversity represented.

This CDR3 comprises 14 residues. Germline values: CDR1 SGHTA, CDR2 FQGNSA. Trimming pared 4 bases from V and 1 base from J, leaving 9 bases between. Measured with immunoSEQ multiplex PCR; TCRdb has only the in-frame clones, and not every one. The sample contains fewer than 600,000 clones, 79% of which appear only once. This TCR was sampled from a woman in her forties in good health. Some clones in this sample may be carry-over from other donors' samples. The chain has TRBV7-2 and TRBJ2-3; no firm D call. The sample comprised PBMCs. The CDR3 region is CASSSRSGTDTQYF. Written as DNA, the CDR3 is TGTGCCAGCAGCTCCCGCTCAGGCACAGATACGCAGTATTTT.